These 13 T cell receptor beta chains came from one sample sequenced in a study of blood T cell repertoires in COVID-19. Profiled with immunoSEQ multiplex PCR; TCRdb holds only in-frame clones, not every one. Of some 70,000 clones in the sample, 65% to 80% were seen once. The sequenced sample was peripheral blood. These receptor sequences come from a woman aged 50 to 65 with acute or convalescent COVID-19.

The chain couples TRBV15 to TRBJ2-6, with a tentative D call TRBD2 (6 bases). There are 17 residues in the CDR3. Germline CDR1 and CDR2: LNHNV and YYDKDF (reference sequence). The V gene lost 0 bases and the J gene lost 1 base, with 10 bases spanning the gap. The CDR3 spells CATSRDVGTSGANVLTF. CDR3 coding DNA: TGTGCCACCAGCAGAGATGTCGGGACTTCTGGGGCCAACGTCCTGACTTTC.

The chain combines TRBV6-1 with TRBJ2-3, with a weak D call TRBD2 (7 bases). Trimming shortened V by 2 bases and J by 2 bases, and 14 bases separated the two germline ends. CDR1 and CDR2 (germline): MNHNS, SASEGT. The CDR3 spans 16 residues. This CDR3 reads CASSEQGGGYTDTQYF. The CDR3 DNA sequence: TGTGCCAGCAGTGAACAAGGGGGGGGCTACACAGATACGCAGTATTTT.

The V gene is TRBV27, the J gene TRBJ1-2, with TRBD1 identical over 7 bases. J gave up 7 bases and V 4 bases, and 3 bases lay outside the gene matches. The CDR3 has 12 amino acids. The germline CDR1 and CDR2 sequences are MNHEY and SMNVEV (reference sequence). CDR3 nucleotides: TGTGCCAGCAGTTCCGACAGGGCTGGCTACACCTTC. This sequence encodes CASSSDRAGYTF.

In DNA form, the CDR3 reads TGTGCCAGCTCACCCGTGGTCATGTGGACAGGGGATCACGAGCAGTACTTC. Translation: CASSPVVMWTGDHEQYF. The chain uses TRBV18 and TRBJ2-7, with 9 bases fitting TRBD1. Germline-derived CDR1 and CDR2 are KGHSH and LQKENI. After removal of 3 bases from V and 5 bases from J, the junction contained 14 bases not matched to a gene. The CDR3 is made up of 17 amino acids.

The genes are TRBV6-6 and TRBJ2-1; TRBD2 agrees at 14 bases. Germline CDR1 reads MNHNY; CDR2 reads SVGAGI (reference sequence). The CDR3 has 15 residues. With V trimmed by 5 bases and J by 12 bases, 9 bases remained unmatched. The CDR3 sequence: CASSPGTSGGLGQFF. DNA of the CDR3: TGTGCCAGCAGTCCTGGGACTAGCGGGGGCCTTGGGCAGTTCTTC.

This clone was seen once. The genes are TRBV19 and TRBJ2-7, with D possibly being TRBD1 (5 bases). Trimming left V 4 bases short and J 2 bases short, with 24 bases between. Germline V gives CDR1 LNHDA, CDR2 SQIVND (reference sequence). The CDR3 runs to 18 residues. The CDR3 nucleotides read TGTGCCAGTAGTAACCGGCCCTTACAGGCTTCAATGCCCTACGAGCAGTACTTC. This codes for CASSNRPLQASMPYEQYF.

The chain couples TRBV24-1 to TRBJ2-2, with D perhaps matching TRBD1 (5 bases). The CDR3 consists of 18 residues. V was pared by 3 bases and J by 4 bases, with 20 bases between. Looked up from germline, CDR1 is KGHDR and CDR2 is SFDVKD. The chain's CDR3 is CATSDPGFNQGGTGELFF. In nucleotides, the CDR3 is TGTGCCACCAGTGATCCAGGCTTCAATCAGGGCGGCACCGGGGAGCTGTTTTTT.

V is TRBV7-2 and J is TRBJ1-1; D is unresolved. Germline-derived CDR1 and CDR2 are SGHTA and FQGNSA. The V gene lost 1 base and the J gene lost 0 bases, with 6 bases spanning the gap. There are 14 residues in the CDR3. CDR3 sequence: CASSLDGMNTEAFF. CDR3 sequence (DNA): TGTGCCAGCAGCTTAGACGGTATGAACACTGAAGCTTTCTTT.

J is TRBJ2-2 and V is TRBV9; D remains unclear. The CDR3 sequence is 14 residues long. Between the trimmed V and J ends, which lost 0 bases and 0 bases, there was a span of 3 bases. CDR1 and CDR2 from the germline V gene are SGDLS and YYNGEE. Here the CDR3 reads CASSVAANTGELFF. For the CDR3, the DNA is TGTGCCAGCAGCGTAGCAGCGAACACCGGGGAGCTGTTTTTT.

The V call is TRBV2, the J call TRBJ1-2, with 9 nucleotides matching TRBD1. CDR3 size: 14 residues. With 6 bases clipped from V and 8 bases from J, the junction kept 10 bases outside the gene matches. In germline, CDR1 is SNHLY, CDR2 FYNNEI. CDR3 DNA sequence: TGTGCCAGCAGACAAACCGGGACAGGGAACGGCTACACCTTC. Translated, it gives CASRQTGTGNGYTF. The whole variable domain, filled in from reference TRBV2 and TRBJ1-2, reads EPEVTQTPSHQVTQMGQEVILRCVPISNHLYFYWYRQILGQKVEFLVSFYNNEISEKSEIFDDQFSVERPDGSNFTLKIRSTKLEDSAMYFCASRQTGTGNGYTFGSGTRLTVV.

This chain connects TRBV5-3 to TRBJ2-1; 9 bases match TRBD2. TRBV5-3 is an ORF, with its function uncertain. The CDR3 is 17 residues long. Trimming took 2 bases from V and 3 from J; bases not matched to a gene: 9. In DNA, the CDR3 is TGTGCCAGAAGCTTAAGGGTAGCGGGGGCACACTACAATGAGCAGTTCTTC. Translation gives CARSLRVAGAHYNEQFF.

V and J are TRBV5-1 and TRBJ2-5; 8 nucleotides line up with TRBD2. This CDR3 spans 16 amino acids. The germline V gene encodes CDR1 SGHRS and CDR2 YFSETQ. The V and J ends lost 0 bases and 2 bases, in that order; junction bases with no gene match: 6. This CDR3 reads CASSLGTSGKQETQYF. DNA for the CDR3: TGCGCCAGCAGCTTGGGAACTAGCGGAAAACAAGAGACCCAGTACTTC.

The genes are TRBV29-1 and TRBJ2-1; the match to TRBD2 covers 13 bases. The V segment lost 6 bases and the J segment 7 bases; nucleotides outside the gene matches: 3. Germline loops: CDR1 SQVTM, CDR2 ANQGSEA. The CDR3 consists of 13 residues. The CDR3 bases are TGCAGCGTGCGGACTAGCGGGAGTAATGAGCAGTTCTTC. Amino acids: CSVRTSGSNEQFF.